The entry below gives a single T cell receptor beta chain sequence along with its context. What it recognizes is unknown. For sequencing, patients were chosen who had shown expansion of CD8+CD57+ cells by flow cytometry. This sample was taken from a study of CD8+CD57+ T cells in acquired aplastic anemia. Looking at the study overall: Quantities of DNA derived from sorted CD4+ and CD8+ cells averaged roughly 3.4 ug.

Trimming at V came to 3 bases and at J to 3 bases, leaving 3 bases not matched to a gene. CDR3 length equals 14 residues. The germline gives CDR1 SGDLS, CDR2 YYNGEE. Profiles of TCR beta VDJ and CDR3 were generated from a genomic DNA template. TCRdb called the reads again in MiXCR, with one record for every CDR3 protein. Counted here are under 250,000 distinct CDR3 sequences, over 55% occurring once; the ten biggest clones make up roughly 61%. Broader study findings: Researchers reported that CD8+ Simpson's diversity was not significantly different in patients versus controls.

The chain recombines TRBV9 with TRBJ2-1, with 7 bases aligning to TRBD2. The origin of this receptor is a human donor with aplastic anemia. Sample: sorted CD4+, CD8+, or CD8+CD57+ T cells (not recorded which) from PBMCs. The CDR3 sequence is CASSAGLIYNEQFF. The CDR3 DNA reads as TGTGCCAGCAGCGCGGGACTAATCTACAATGAGCAGTTCTTC.